Listed below are T cell receptor beta chains from one sample, sequenced in a study of blood T cell repertoires in COVID-19. Generated by immunoSEQ multiplex PCR, the TCRdb table keeps only in-frame clones and is missing some. The sample lists 220,000 or so clones; around 84% were seen once. The sequenced sample consisted of peripheral blood. The receptors shown here come from a man aged 45-65 years who had recovered from COVID-19. Each CDR3 is given with its conserved first and last residue. A D gene is named only where the DNA matches it firmly. Part of the rows lack a size; the others show once, few, many or a class for expanded clones.

TRBJ1-2 | NA | TRBV28 | NA | CASSLYVTGNYGYTF | TGTGCCAGCAGTTTATATGTAACAGGTAACTATGGCTACACCTTC
TRBJ2-1 | NA | TRBV19 | once | CASSTTGGGYDEQFF | TGTGCCAGTAGTACAACCGGGGGAGGTTACGATGAGCAGTTCTTC
TRBJ2-1 | TRBD2 | TRBV18 | NA | CASSPAYASGPYNEQFF | TGTGCCAGCTCACCAGCCTACGCTAGCGGACCCTACAATGAGCAGTTCTTC
TRBJ2-3 | TRBD2 | TRBV2 | NA | CASSATSGRTGTDTQYF | TGTGCCAGCAGTGCAACTAGCGGGAGAACGGGCACAGATACGCAGTATTTT
TRBJ1-5 | TRBD1 | TRBV7-2 | NA | CASSTRQGAGQPQHF | TGTGCCAGCAGTACGCGACAGGGGGCGGGTCAGCCCCAGCATTTT
TRBJ1-2 | TRBD1 | TRBV5-1 | few | CASSIEGQGARGYTF | TGCGCCAGCAGCATTGAAGGACAGGGGGCAAGAGGCTACACCTTC
TRBJ2-4 | TRBD2 | TRBV28 | NA | CAISLAGGLAKNIQYF | TGTGCCATCTCCCTCGCGGGGGGCCTAGCCAAAAACATTCAGTACTTC
TRBJ2-4 | NA | TRBV7-2 | once | CASSRRSGIQYF | TGTGCCAGCAGCCGCCGCTCGGGCATTCAGTACTTC
TRBJ2-7 | NA | TRBV6-1 | NA | CASSSRPEEQYF | TGTGCCAGCAGTTCCAGGCCGGAAGAGCAGTACTTC
TRBJ2-1 | TRBD2 | TRBV4-1 | NA | CASSQDLYGLAGQKGRFF | TGCGCCAGCAGCCAAGATCTTTATGGACTAGCGGGACAAAAAGGTCGGTTCTTC
TRBJ1-4 | NA | TRBV30 | NA | CAWMAGGGSNEKLFF | TGTGCCTGGATGGCGGGAGGGGGGTCTAATGAAAAACTGTTTTTT
TRBJ2-5 | TRBD2 | TRBV28 | NA | CASSHERGIQETQYF | TGTGCCAGCAGTCACGAGCGGGGTATACAAGAGACCCAGTACTTC
TRBJ2-7 | TRBD1 | TRBV19 | NA | CASSLSPGQGFSARYEQYF | TGTGCCAGTAGTCTCTCCCCGGGACAGGGTTTTTCAGCACGTTACGAGCAGTACTTC
TRBJ1-5 | NA | TRBV12-3/TRBV12-4 | few | CASSLGPNQPQHF | TGTGCCAGCAGTTTAGGGCCCAATCAGCCCCAGCATTTT
TRBJ1-3 | TRBD1 | TRBV6-5 | NA | CASSRGASSGNTIYF | TGTGCCAGCAGCAGGGGGGCGAGCTCTGGAAACACCATATATTTT
TRBJ1-2 | NA | TRBV28 | NA | CASSRTALDGYTF | TGTGCCAGCAGCCGGACAGCTCTTGATGGCTACACCTTC
TRBJ1-3 | NA | TRBV5-1 | NA | CASSSQAGSGNTIYF | TGCGCCAGCAGCTCCCAGGCGGGCTCTGGAAACACCATATATTTT